The T cell receptor (beta chain) described here comes from a study of tumor-infiltrating lymphocytes in oesophageal squamous cell carcinoma (dated by TCRdb to about 2016). Libraries came from PCR. Reads for this sample came from an Illumina HiSeq 2000. TCRdb cleaned the public reads at Q25 with fastp, built clones with MiXCR and kept in-frame beta chains. When rows share a CDR3 protein, they turn into one entry using the most common DNA and genes. A total of about 21,000 distinct CDR3 sequences appear in this sample, around two fifths of them only once. 30% to 45% of the sample comes from the top ten. Trimming leaves V shorter by 6 bases and J shorter by 5 bases, with the junction holding 10 bases beyond the gene matches. From its cysteine to its phenylalanine, the CDR3 spans 16 amino acids. Here the CDR3 DNA is all that survives: 48 bases in frame from base 1. For CDR1 and CDR2, the germline V gene lists SGHVS and FQNEAQ.

In its sample, this clonotype was seen a few times. The specificity of this receptor is unknown. Per-base qualities were not stored, and no clone one base away is much larger. In this chain, TRBV7-8 is recombined with TRBJ2-1; a stretch of 10 junction bases matches TRBD2. Input material: esophageal tumor tissue. This TCR came from a male donor with esophageal squamous cell carcinoma. CDR3 region: CASRSQREGQDNEQFF. The bases are TGTGCCAGCAGGAGCCAGCGGGAGGGCCAAGACAATGAGCAGTTCTTC.